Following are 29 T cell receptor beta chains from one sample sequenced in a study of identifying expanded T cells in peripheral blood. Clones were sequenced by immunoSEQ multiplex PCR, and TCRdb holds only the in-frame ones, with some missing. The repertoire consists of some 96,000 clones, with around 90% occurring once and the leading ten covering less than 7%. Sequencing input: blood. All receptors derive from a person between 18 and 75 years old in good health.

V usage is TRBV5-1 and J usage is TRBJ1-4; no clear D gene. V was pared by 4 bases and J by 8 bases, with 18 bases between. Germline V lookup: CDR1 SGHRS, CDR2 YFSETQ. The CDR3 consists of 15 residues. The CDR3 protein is CASSPGSPSDEKLFF. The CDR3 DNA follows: TGCGCCAGCAGCCCGGGGTCTCCCTCAGACGAAAAACTGTTTTTT.

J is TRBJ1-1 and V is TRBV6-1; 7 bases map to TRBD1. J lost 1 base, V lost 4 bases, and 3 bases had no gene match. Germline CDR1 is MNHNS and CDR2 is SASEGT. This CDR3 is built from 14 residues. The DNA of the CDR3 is TGTGCCAGCAGTGGACAGGGCCCGAACACTGAAGCTTTCTTT. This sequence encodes CASSGQGPNTEAFF.

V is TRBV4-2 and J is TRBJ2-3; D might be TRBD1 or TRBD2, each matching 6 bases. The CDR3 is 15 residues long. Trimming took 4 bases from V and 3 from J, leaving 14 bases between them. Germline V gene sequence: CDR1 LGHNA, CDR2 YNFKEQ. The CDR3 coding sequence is TGTGCCAGCAGCCCCAGGGGCGGGGTTACAGATACGCAGTATTTT. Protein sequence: CASSPRGGVTDTQYF.

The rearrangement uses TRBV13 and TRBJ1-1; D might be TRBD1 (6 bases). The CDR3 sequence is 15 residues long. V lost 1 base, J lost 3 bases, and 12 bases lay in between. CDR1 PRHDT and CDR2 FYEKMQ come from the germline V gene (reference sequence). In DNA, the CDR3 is TGTGCCAGCAGCTTAGATGGGGGGCGCGACACTGAAGCTTTCTTT. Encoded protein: CASSLDGGRDTEAFF.

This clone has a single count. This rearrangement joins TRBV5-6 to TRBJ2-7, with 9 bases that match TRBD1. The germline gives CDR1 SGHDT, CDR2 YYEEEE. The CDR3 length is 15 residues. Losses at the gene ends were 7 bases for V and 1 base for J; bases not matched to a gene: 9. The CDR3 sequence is CASVVGDRESYEQYF. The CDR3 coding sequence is TGTGCCAGCGTGGTTGGGGACAGGGAATCCTACGAGCAGTACTTC. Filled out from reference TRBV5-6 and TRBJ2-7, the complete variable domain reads DAGVTQSPTHLIKTRGQQVTLRCSPKSGHDTVSWYQQALGQGPQFIFQYYEEEERQRGNFPDRFSGHQFPNYSSELNVNALLLGDSALYLCASVVGDRESYEQYFGPGTRLTVT.

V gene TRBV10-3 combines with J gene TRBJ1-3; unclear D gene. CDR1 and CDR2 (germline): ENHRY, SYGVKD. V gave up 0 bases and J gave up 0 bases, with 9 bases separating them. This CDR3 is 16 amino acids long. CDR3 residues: CAISESNRNSGNTIYF. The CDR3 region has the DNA TGTGCCATCAGTGAGTCGAACAGAAACTCTGGAAACACCATATATTTT.

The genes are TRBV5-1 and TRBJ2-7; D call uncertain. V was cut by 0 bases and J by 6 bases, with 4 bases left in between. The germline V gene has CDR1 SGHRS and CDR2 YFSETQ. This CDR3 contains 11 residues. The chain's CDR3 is CASSLDGEQYF. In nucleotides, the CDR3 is TGCGCCAGCAGCTTGGACGGCGAGCAGTACTTC. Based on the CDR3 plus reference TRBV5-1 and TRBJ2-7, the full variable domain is KAGVTQTPRYLIKTRGQQVTLSCSPISGHRSVSWYQQTPGQGLQFLFEYFSETQRNKGNFPGRFSGRQFSNSRSEMNVSTLELGDSALYLCASSLDGEQYFGPGTRLTVT.

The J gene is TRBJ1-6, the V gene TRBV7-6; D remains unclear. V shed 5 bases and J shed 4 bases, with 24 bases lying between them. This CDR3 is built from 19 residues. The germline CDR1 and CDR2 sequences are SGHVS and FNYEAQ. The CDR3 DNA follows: TGTGCCAGCAGCGGGCGGCGAGGGCCCAATCGGACTTATAATTCACCCCTCCACTTT. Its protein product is CASSGRRGPNRTYNSPLHF.

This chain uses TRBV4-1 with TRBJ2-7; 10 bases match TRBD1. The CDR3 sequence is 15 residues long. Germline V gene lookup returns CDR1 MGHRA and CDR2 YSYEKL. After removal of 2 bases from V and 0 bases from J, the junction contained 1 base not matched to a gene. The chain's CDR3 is CASSQRTGGSYEQYF. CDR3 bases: TGCGCCAGCAGCCAAAGGACAGGGGGCTCCTACGAGCAGTACTTC.

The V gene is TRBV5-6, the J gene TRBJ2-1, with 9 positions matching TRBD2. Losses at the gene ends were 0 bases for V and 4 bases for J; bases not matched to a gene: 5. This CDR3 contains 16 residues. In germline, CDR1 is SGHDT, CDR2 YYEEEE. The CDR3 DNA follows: TGTGCCAGCAGCTTGGAGGGGCTAGCGGGGTACAATGAGCAGTTCTTC. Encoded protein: CASSLEGLAGYNEQFF.

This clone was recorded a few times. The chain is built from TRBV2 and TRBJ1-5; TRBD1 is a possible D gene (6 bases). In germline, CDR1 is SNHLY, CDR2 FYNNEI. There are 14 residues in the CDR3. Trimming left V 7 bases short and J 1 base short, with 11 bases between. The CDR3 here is CASNRVLSNQPQHF. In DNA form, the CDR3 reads TGTGCCAGCAACAGGGTGTTAAGCAATCAGCCCCAGCATTTT.

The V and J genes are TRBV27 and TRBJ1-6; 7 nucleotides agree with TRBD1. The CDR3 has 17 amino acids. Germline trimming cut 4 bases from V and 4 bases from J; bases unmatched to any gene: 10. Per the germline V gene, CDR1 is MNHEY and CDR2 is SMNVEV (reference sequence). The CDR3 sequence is CASSSHIRQGYNSPLHF. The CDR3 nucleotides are TGTGCCAGCAGTTCCCACATTCGACAGGGTTATAATTCACCCCTCCACTTT.

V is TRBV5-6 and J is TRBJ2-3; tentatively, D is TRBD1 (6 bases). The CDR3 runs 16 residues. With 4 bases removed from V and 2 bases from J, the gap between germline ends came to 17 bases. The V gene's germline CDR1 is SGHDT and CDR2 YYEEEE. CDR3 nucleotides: TGTGCCAGCAGCCCATTTATGGACAGAATCACAGATACGCAGTATTTT. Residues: CASSPFMDRITDTQYF.

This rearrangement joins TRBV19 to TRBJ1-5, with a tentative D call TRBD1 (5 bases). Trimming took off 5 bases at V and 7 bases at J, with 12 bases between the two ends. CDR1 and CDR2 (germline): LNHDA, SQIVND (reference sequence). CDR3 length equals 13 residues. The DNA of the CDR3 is TGTGCCAGTAGTGAGGGCGCAGGGCAGCCCCAGCATTTT. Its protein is CASSEGAGQPQHF. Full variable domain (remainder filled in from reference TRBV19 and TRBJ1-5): DGGITQSPKYLFRKEGQNVTLSCEQNLNHDAMYWYRQDPGQGLRLIYYSQIVNDFQKGDIAEGYSVSREKKESFPLTVTSAQKNPTAFYLCASSEGAGQPQHFGDGTRLSIL.

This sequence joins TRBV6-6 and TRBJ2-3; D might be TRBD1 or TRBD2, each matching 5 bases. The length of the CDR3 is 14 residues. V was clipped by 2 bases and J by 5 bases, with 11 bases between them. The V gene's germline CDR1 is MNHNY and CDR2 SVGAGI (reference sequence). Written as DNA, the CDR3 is TGTGCCAGCAGTTACACGGGGACCCAAGATACGCAGTATTTT. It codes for CASSYTGTQDTQYF.

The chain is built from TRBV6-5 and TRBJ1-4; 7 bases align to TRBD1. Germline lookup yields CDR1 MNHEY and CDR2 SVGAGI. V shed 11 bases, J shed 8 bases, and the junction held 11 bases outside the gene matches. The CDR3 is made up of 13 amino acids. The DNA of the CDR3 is TGTGCCTCAACGACAGGGACTAGGGAAAAACTGTTTTTT. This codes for CASTTGTREKLFF.

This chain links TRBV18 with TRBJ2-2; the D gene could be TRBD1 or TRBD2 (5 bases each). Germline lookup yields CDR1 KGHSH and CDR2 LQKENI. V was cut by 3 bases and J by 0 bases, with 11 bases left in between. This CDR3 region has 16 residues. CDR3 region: CASSPWDVANTGELFF. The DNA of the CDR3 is TGTGCCAGCTCACCTTGGGACGTAGCGAACACCGGGGAGCTGTTTTTT.

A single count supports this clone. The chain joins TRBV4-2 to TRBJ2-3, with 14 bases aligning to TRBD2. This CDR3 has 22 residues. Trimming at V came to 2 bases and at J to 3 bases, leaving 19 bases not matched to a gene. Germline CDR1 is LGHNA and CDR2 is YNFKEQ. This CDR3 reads CASSQPDRGKGLAGAQTDTQYF. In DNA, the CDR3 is TGTGCCAGCAGCCAACCCGATAGGGGCAAGGGACTAGCGGGAGCTCAGACAGATACGCAGTATTTT.

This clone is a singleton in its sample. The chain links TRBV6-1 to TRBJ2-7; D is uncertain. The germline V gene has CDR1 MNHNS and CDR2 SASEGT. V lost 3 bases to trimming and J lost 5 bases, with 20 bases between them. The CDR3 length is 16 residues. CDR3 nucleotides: TGTGCCAGCAGTGACTTGACCCTAGGGATTGTTAACGAGCAGTACTTC. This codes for CASSDLTLGIVNEQYF.

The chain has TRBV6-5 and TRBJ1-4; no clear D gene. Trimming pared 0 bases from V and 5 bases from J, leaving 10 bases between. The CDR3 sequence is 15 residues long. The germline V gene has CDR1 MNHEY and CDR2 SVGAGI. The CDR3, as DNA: TGTGCCAGCAGTTACTCGAGGGCACTGAATGAAAAACTGTTTTTT. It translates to CASSYSRALNEKLFF.

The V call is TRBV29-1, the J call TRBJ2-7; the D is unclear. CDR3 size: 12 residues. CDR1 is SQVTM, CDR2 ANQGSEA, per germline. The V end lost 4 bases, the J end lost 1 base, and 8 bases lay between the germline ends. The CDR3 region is CSVVGSSYEQYF. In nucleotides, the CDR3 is TGCAGCGTTGTAGGCAGTTCCTACGAGCAGTACTTC.

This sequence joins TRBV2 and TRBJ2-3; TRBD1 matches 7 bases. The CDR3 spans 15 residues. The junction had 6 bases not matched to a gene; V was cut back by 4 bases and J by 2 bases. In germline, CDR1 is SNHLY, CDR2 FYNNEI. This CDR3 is CASSADRAYTDTQYF. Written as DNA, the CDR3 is TGTGCCAGCAGTGCCGACAGGGCCTACACAGATACGCAGTATTTT.

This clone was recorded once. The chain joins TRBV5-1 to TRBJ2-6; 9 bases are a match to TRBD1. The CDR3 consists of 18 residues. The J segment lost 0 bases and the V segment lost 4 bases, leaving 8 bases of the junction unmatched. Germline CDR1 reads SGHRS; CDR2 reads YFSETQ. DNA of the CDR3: TGCGCCAGCAGCGACGGGGACAGGGCCTTCTCTGGGGCCAACGTCCTGACTTTC. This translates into CASSDGDRAFSGANVLTF.

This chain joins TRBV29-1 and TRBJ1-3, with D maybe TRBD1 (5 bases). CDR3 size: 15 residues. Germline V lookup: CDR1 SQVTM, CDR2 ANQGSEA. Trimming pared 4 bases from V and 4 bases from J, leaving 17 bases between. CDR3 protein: CSVVLRDRRGNTIYF. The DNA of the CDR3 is TGCAGCGTTGTACTGCGTGACAGACGCGGAAACACCATATATTTT.

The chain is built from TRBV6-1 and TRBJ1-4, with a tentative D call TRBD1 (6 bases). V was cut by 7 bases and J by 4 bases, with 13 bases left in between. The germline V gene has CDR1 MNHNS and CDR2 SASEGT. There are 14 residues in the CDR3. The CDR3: CASNRQEGNEKLFF. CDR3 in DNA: TGTGCCAGCAACCGACAGGAGGGTAATGAAAAACTGTTTTTT.

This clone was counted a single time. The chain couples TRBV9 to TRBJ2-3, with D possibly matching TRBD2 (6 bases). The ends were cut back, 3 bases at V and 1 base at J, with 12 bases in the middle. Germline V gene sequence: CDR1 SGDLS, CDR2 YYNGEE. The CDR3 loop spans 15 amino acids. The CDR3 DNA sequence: TGTGCCAGCAGCGCCACGTGGGGGGGCACAGATACGCAGTATTTT. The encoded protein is CASSATWGGTDTQYF.

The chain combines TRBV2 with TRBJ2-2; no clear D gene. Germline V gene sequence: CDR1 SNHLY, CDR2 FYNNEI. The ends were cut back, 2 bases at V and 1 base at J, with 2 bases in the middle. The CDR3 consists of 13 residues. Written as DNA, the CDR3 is TGTGCCAGCAGTGAACAGAACACCGGGGAGCTGTTTTTT. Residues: CASSEQNTGELFF.

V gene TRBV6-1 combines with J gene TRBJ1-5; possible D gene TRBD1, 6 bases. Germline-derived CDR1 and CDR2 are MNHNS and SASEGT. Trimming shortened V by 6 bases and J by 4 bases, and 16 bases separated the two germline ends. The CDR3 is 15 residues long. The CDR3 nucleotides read TGTGCCAGCAGGGCGATAGACAGGTTTAATCAGCCCCAGCATTTT. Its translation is CASRAIDRFNQPQHF.

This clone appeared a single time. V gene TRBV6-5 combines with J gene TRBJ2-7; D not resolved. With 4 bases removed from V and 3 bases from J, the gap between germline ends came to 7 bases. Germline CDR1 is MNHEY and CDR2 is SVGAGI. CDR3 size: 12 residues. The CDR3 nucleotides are TGTGCCAGCAGTTCTACAAACTACGAGCAGTACTTC. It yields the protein CASSSTNYEQYF.